The 30 T cell receptor beta chains below were found in one sample sequenced in a study of cytomegalovirus exposure and HLA in healthy donors. The PCR was carried out with 60 Vbeta primers and 13 Jbeta primers. Sequencing was performed with immunoSEQ multiplex PCR; in TCRdb, only in-frame clones are kept and a portion is missing. The table lists over 100,000 clones, 10% of them singletons, with approximately 6.1% in the top ten. The sequencing input was PBMCs. These receptors were obtained from a man aged 35-49 years in good health and CMV-seropositive.

The CDR3 region has the DNA TGTGCCAGCAGTTCCCGGGGGACGGGGGAGACCCAGTACTTC. This gives the protein CASSSRGTGETQYF. This chain joins TRBV27 and TRBJ2-5; the D gene is possibly TRBD2 (6 bases). CDR1 is MNHEY and CDR2 is SMNVEV in the germline V gene (reference sequence). V dropped 4 bases and J dropped 5 bases, with 14 bases sitting between them. The CDR3 loop spans 14 amino acids.

The genes are TRBV19 and TRBJ1-4; a possible D gene is TRBD1 (5 bases). V was cut by 7 bases and J by 1 base, with 19 bases left in between. CDR1 LNHDA and CDR2 SQIVND come from the germline V gene (reference sequence). The CDR3 loop spans 17 amino acids. In nucleotides, the CDR3 is TGTGCCAGTACCGAGGAGGGGAGTTTTAGAACTAATGAAAAACTGTTTTTT. Its protein product is CASTEEGSFRTNEKLFF.

Only a few counts were recorded for this clone. The chain carries TRBV7-2 and TRBJ2-2; TRBD1 aligns across 9 bases. V shed 6 bases and J 6 bases; nucleotides not matched to a gene: 11. The germline V gene has CDR1 SGHTA and CDR2 FQGNSA. The CDR3 totals 16 residues. The CDR3 bases are TGTGCCAGCAGGCCCCCAGGACAGGGGAGTTCCGGGGAGCTGTTTTTT. This encodes CASRPPGQGSSGELFF.

There are a few counts of this clone. Its ends do not fully match the called genes, so a read error is possible. The chain carries TRBV7-2 and TRBJ1-1, with a weak D call TRBD1 (5 bases). This CDR3 has 16 residues. Germline V gene sequence: CDR1 SGHTA, CDR2 FQGNSA. CDR3 nucleotide sequence: TGTGCCAGCAGCTTAGAAACACCGGGGGAGAACAGTGAAGCTTTCTTT. The encoded protein is CASSLETPGENSEAFF.

J is TRBJ2-7 and V is TRBV29-1; 7 bases line up with TRBD1. The CDR3 is 12 amino acids. Germline V gene lookup returns CDR1 SQVTM and CDR2 ANQGSEA. V lost 7 bases and J lost 2; bases outside the gene matches: 5. DNA of the CDR3: TGCAGCGCTCGGGACAGTCCCTACGAGCAGTACTTC. This codes for CSARDSPYEQYF.

The chain joins TRBV7-9 to TRBJ2-1, with D tentatively TRBD2 (5 bases). Germline lookup yields CDR1 SEHNR and CDR2 FQNEAQ (reference sequence). The CDR3 has 16 residues. Trimming removed 5 bases from V and 0 bases from J, with 14 bases in between. Here the CDR3 reads CASSAETSSSYNEQFF. The CDR3 DNA is TGTGCCAGCAGCGCGGAAACTAGTAGCTCCTACAATGAGCAGTTCTTC.

This clone was detected only a few times. V is TRBV9 and J is TRBJ2-1; tentative D call: TRBD2 (5 bases). Germline CDR1 reads SGDLS; CDR2 reads YYNGEE. The CDR3 covers 15 residues. Trimming cost V 0 bases and J 2 bases, with 9 bases left between them. The CDR3 nucleotides read TGTGCCAGCAGCGTAGCCAGCGGAGCCTACAATGAGCAGTTCTTC. The encoded protein is CASSVASGAYNEQFF.

This clone occurred a few times. The chain recombines TRBV5-6 with TRBJ1-2, with a tentative D call TRBD1 (5 bases). The germline CDR1 and CDR2 sequences are SGHDT and YYEEEE. The CDR3 has 15 residues. V dropped 4 bases and J dropped 4 bases, with 17 bases sitting between them. The CDR3 here is CASSMIGGRVYGYTF. The CDR3 bases are TGTGCCAGCAGCATGATCGGGGGGAGGGTCTATGGCTACACCTTC.

The V and J genes are TRBV4-2 and TRBJ2-2, with 12 bases fitting TRBD2. J was trimmed by 5 bases and V by 0 bases; bases with no gene match: 1. CDR3 size: 16 residues. Germline V gene lookup returns CDR1 LGHNA and CDR2 YNFKEQ. Here the CDR3 reads CASSQETSGRTGELFF. The CDR3 DNA reads as TGTGCCAGCAGCCAAGAGACTAGCGGGAGAACCGGGGAGCTGTTTTTT.

This clone was counted between two and nine times. The chain couples TRBV7-2 to TRBJ2-3, with TRBD2 identical over 7 bases. J lost 4 bases, V lost 2 bases, and 12 bases had no gene match. The CDR3 runs to 17 residues. Germline assignment: CDR1 SGHTA and CDR2 FQGNSA. The CDR3 region is CASSLPHASGGADTQYF. The CDR3 bases are TGTGCCAGCAGCTTACCGCATGCTAGCGGAGGGGCAGATACGCAGTATTTT.

V usage is TRBV30 and J usage is TRBJ2-7; D unresolved. Germline CDR1 reads GTSNPN; CDR2 reads SVGIG (reference sequence). Trimming cost V 0 bases and J 1 base, with 4 bases left between them. The CDR3 is 12 residues long. CDR3 in DNA: TGTGCCTGGAGTGTAACTTCCTACGAGCAGTACTTC. Its translation: CAWSVTSYEQYF.

The chain carries TRBV14 and TRBJ1-1; possible D gene TRBD1, 5 bases. Germline CDR1 SGHDN, CDR2 FVKESK. V lost 3 bases and J lost 0, with 8 bases in between. This CDR3 contains 14 residues. The CDR3 reads CASSQGRMNTEAFF. Here the CDR3 DNA reads TGTGCCAGCAGCCAGGGGCGTATGAACACTGAAGCTTTCTTT.

This clone has more than one count but fewer than ten. The chain couples TRBV7-6 to TRBJ2-7; D is possibly TRBD2 (6 bases). The V end lost 1 base, the J end lost 6 bases, and 16 bases lay between the germline ends. CDR1 SGHVS and CDR2 FNYEAQ come from the germline V gene. CDR3 length equals 15 residues. The CDR3 here is CASSLVTGEVSEQYF. CDR3 DNA sequence: TGTGCCAGCAGCTTAGTAACGGGAGAAGTTAGCGAGCAGTACTTC.

The chain joins TRBV27 to TRBJ1-4; no clear D gene. V lost 2 bases, J lost 3 bases, and 16 bases lay in between. In germline, CDR1 is MNHEY, CDR2 SMNVEV (reference sequence). The CDR3 loop spans 17 amino acids. The DNA for the CDR3 is TGTGCCAGCAGTTTAGCTGGGAGATTTCTTCCTAATGAAAAACTGTTTTTT. It specifies CASSLAGRFLPNEKLFF.

The chain carries TRBV27 and TRBJ1-1; TRBD1 matches 9 bases. Looked up from germline, CDR1 is MNHEY and CDR2 is SMNVEV (reference sequence). The junction had 13 bases not matched to a gene; V was cut back by 8 bases and J by 9 bases. This CDR3 has 14 amino acids. The DNA of the CDR3 is TGTGCCAGCGGAAGGCCCGGACAGGGGATGAAAGCTTTCTTT. Protein sequence: CASGRPGQGMKAFF.

This rearrangement joins TRBV18 to TRBJ1-1, with TRBD1 matching 7 bases. CDR3 length: 16 residues. Germline CDR1 is KGHSH and CDR2 is LQKENI. Trimming took 2 bases from V and 0 from J; bases not matched to a gene: 6. As DNA, the CDR3 is TGTGCCAGCTCACCAAGGGAGGACAGGATGAACACTGAAGCTTTCTTT. It is translated as CASSPREDRMNTEAFF.

The rearrangement joins TRBV15 to TRBJ2-5; 7 nucleotides line up with TRBD1. Germline V gene data show CDR1 as LNHNV and CDR2 as YYDKDF (reference sequence). V trimming: 7 bases; J trimming: 1 base; junction bases outside the gene matches: 9. The CDR3 covers 15 residues. CDR3 sequence (DNA): TGTGCCACCAAGGGGGCAACCAGGCTCCAAGAGACCCAGTACTTC. Residues: CATKGATRLQETQYF.

This clone was detected a few times. The chain is built from TRBV2 and TRBJ1-5; D might be TRBD1 (6 bases). Germline loops: CDR1 SNHLY, CDR2 FYNNEI. There are 16 residues in the CDR3. Trimming left V 4 bases short and J 4 bases short, with 17 bases between. The CDR3 DNA follows: TGTGCCAGCAGTGGAAAAGGAGGGGGGGCTAATCAGCCCCAGCATTTT. Amino acids: CASSGKGGGANQPQHF.

This chain connects TRBV4-1 to TRBJ2-2; 12 nucleotides match TRBD2. The CDR3 is made up of 17 amino acids. Trimming at V came to 3 bases and at J to 9 bases, leaving 11 bases not matched to a gene. The V gene's germline CDR1 is MGHRA and CDR2 YSYEKL. The CDR3 spells CASSHETGLAGNRELFF. CDR3 coding DNA: TGCGCCAGCAGCCATGAGACGGGACTAGCGGGCAACAGGGAGCTGTTTTTT.

The chain employs TRBV7-2 and TRBJ2-1; D gene unclear. Between the trimmed V and J ends, which lost 1 base and 10 bases, there was a span of 5 bases. This CDR3 region has 11 residues. Germline V gene lookup returns CDR1 SGHTA and CDR2 FQGNSA. CDR3 bases: TGTGCCAGCAGCTTAGAAGCGGAGCAGTTCTTC. It is translated as CASSLEAEQFF.

This clone was observed a few times. This rearrangement joins TRBV2 to TRBJ2-7; 10 nucleotides align to TRBD2. There are 18 residues in the CDR3. The germline gives CDR1 SNHLY, CDR2 FYNNEI. V trimming: 10 bases; J trimming: 0 bases; junction bases outside the gene matches: 18. The CDR3 DNA sequence: TGTGCCAAAACAGGGGAATCTAGCGGGAGCCGTAGCTCCTACGAGCAGTACTTC. Its translation is CAKTGESSGSRSSYEQYF.

V gene TRBV5-1 combines with J gene TRBJ2-1, with 11 bases identical to TRBD1. The CDR3 covers 15 residues. Germline values: CDR1 SGHRS, CDR2 YFSETQ. J lost 4 bases, V lost 4 bases, and 4 bases had no gene match. Written as DNA, the CDR3 is TGCGCCAGCAGCAGGGGACAGGGGGTTTACAATGAGCAGTTCTTC. It codes for CASSRGQGVYNEQFF.

A note on this clone: One end of the junction varies from germline; a read error may be responsible. This sequence joins TRBV7-7 and TRBJ2-5; 8 nucleotides line up with TRBD1. The germline gives CDR1 SSHAT, CDR2 FNYEAQ (reference sequence). There are 14 residues in the CDR3. In DNA, the CDR3 is TGTGCTAGCAGCCGTGCTACAGGGGGAGAGACCCAGTACTTC. Translated: CASSRATGGETQYF.

The chain couples TRBV7-2 to TRBJ1-4; TRBD1 matches at 10 bases. Germline V gene sequence: CDR1 SGHTA, CDR2 FQGNSA. The CDR3 loop spans 15 amino acids. V dropped 3 bases and J dropped 4; count of bases not matched to a gene: 2. The CDR3 DNA reads TGTGCCAGCAGCTTGGACAGGGGGAATAATGAAAAACTGTTTTTT. The encoded protein is CASSLDRGNNEKLFF.

The chain employs TRBV5-1 and TRBJ1-2, with TRBD1 identical over 11 bases. The CDR3 totals 15 residues. CDR1 and CDR2 (germline): SGHRS, YFSETQ. The V segment lost 3 bases and the J segment 3 bases; nucleotides outside the gene matches: 4. The CDR3 DNA reads TGCGCCAGCAGCTCCCCGGGACAGGGGGACTATGGCTACACCTTC. Its translation: CASSSPGQGDYGYTF.

This clone was found a few times. The rearrangement uses TRBV7-9 and TRBJ1-2, with 8 bases identical to TRBD1. The ends lost 2 bases at V and 5 bases at J; junction bases unmatched: 7. The CDR3 extends over 15 amino acids. Germline-derived CDR1 and CDR2 are SEHNR and FQNEAQ (reference sequence). The CDR3 nucleotides read TGTGCCAGCAGCTTATCCCGGGACAGGTTTTATGGCTACACCTTC. Translated, it gives CASSLSRDRFYGYTF.

This clone showed up just once. This chain joins TRBV6-6 and TRBJ1-3; TRBD1 might be the D (5 bases). The CDR3 is 16 residues long. Germline CDR1 is MNHNY and CDR2 is SVGAGI (reference sequence). V was cut by 6 bases and J by 0 bases, with 15 bases left in between. DNA for the CDR3: TGTGCCAGCAGCTTAGGACATTCGAGCTCTGGAAACACCATATATTTT. It codes for CASSLGHSSSGNTIYF.

The chain uses TRBV6-1 and TRBJ2-1, with D possibly being TRBD2 (5 bases). Trimming cost V 3 bases and J 12 bases, with 15 bases left between them. The length of the CDR3 is 13 residues. Germline V gene sequence: CDR1 MNHNS, CDR2 SASEGT. CDR3 amino acids: CASSEFKTGRQFF. The CDR3 DNA reads as TGTGCCAGCAGTGAGTTTAAGACTGGGAGGCAGTTCTTC.

This clone was observed a few times. Distinct nucleotide sequences in the sample also encode this CDR3. The rearrangement joins TRBV19 to TRBJ2-1; TRBD2 matches at 12 bases. This CDR3 spans 15 amino acids. Germline V gene data show CDR1 as LNHDA and CDR2 as SQIVND (reference sequence). The V and J ends lost 4 bases and 7 bases, in that order; junction bases with no gene match: 5. CDR3 residues: CASSTRTSGINEQFF. In DNA, the CDR3 is TGTGCCAGTAGTACCCGGACTAGCGGGATTAATGAGCAGTTCTTC.

The chain has TRBV5-1 and TRBJ2-1, with TRBD1 as a possible D gene (5 bases). The CDR3 has 15 amino acids. The V and J ends lost 4 bases and 4 bases respectively, with 15 bases between them. Germline V lookup: CDR1 SGHRS, CDR2 YFSETQ. The CDR3 region is CASSKPDRTYNEQFF. The CDR3, as DNA: TGCGCCAGCAGCAAGCCCGACAGAACGTACAATGAGCAGTTCTTC.